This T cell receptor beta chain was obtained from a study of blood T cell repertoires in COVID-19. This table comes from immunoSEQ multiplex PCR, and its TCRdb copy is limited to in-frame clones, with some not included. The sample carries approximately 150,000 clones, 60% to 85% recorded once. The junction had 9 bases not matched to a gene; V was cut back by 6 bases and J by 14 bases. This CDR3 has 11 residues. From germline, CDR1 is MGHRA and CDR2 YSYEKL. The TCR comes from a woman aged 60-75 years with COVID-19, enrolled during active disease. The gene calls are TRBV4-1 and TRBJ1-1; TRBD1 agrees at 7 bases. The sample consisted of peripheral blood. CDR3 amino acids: CASRAGGIIFF. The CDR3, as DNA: TGCGCCAGCAGGGCAGGGGGTATCATATTCTTT.